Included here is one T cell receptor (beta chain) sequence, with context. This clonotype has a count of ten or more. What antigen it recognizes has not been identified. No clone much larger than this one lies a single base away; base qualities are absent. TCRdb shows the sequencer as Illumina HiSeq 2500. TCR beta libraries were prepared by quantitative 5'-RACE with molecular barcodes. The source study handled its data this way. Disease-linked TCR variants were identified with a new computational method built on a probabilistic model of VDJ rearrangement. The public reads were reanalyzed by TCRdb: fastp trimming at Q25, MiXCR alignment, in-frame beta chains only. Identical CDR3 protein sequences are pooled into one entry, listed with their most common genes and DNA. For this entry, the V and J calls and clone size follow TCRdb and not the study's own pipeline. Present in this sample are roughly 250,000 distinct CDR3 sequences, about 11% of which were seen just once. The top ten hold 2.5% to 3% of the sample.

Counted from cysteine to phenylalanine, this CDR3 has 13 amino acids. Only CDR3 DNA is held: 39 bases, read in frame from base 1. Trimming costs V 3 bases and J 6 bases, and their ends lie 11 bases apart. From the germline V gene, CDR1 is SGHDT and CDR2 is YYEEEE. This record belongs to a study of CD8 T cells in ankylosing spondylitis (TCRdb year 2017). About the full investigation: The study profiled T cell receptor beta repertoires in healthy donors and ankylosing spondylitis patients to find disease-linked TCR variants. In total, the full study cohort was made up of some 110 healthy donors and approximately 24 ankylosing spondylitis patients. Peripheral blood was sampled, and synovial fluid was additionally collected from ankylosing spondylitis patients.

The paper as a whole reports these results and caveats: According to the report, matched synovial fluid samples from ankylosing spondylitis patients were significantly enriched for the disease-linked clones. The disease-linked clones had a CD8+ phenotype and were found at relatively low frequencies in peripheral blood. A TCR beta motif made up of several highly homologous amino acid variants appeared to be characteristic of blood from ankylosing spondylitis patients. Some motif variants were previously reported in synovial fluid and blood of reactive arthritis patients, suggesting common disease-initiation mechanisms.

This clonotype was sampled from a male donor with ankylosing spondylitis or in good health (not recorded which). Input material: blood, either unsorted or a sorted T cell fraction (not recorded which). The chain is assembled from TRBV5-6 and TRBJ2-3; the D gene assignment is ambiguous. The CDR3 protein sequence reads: CASSSTWADTQYF. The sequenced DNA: TGTGCCAGCAGCTCCACGTGGGCGGATACGCAGTATTTT.